Shown below are 14 T cell receptor beta chains from a single sample sequenced in a study of T-cell reconstitution after alpha-beta-depleted transplantation in children. Unique molecular identifiers were used in preparing the TCRbeta library. One entry per CDR3 protein, called by TCRdb with MiXCR from the PCR reads. This table has around 450,000 distinct CDR3 sequences, over 9.5% appearing once. The source material was PBMCs, sampled before TCRalphabeta/CD19-depleted stem cell transplant. Receptors originate from a child younger than 10 with inherited bone marrow failure, due to receive a stem cell transplant.

This clonotype was seen a handful of times. This sequence joins TRBV7-8 and TRBJ1-1; the D is unclear. V was clipped by 1 base and J by 1 base, with 16 bases between them. Germline V gene lookup returns CDR1 SGHVS and CDR2 FQNEAQ. This CDR3 region has 17 residues. CDR3 nucleotides: TGTGCCAGCAGCTTAGATCGGGCGAGCGGAAGGAACACTGAAGCTTTCTTT. It specifies CASSLDRASGRNTEAFF.

This clonotype showed up many times. The V and J genes are TRBV2 and TRBJ1-2; D is uncertain. V was shortened by 8 bases and J by 4 bases, with 17 bases between the two germline ends. The CDR3 extends over 14 amino acids. The germline CDR1 and CDR2 sequences are SNHLY and FYNNEI. Here the CDR3 DNA reads TGTGCCAGCCCCGGCGGGGTCTTTCGCTATGGCTACACCTTC. Translation gives CASPGGVFRYGYTF.

The rearrangement uses TRBV20-1 and TRBJ1-6; 7 bases line up with TRBD1. The CDR3 contains 17 residues. Germline V lookup: CDR1 DFQATT, CDR2 SNEGSKA (reference sequence). After removal of 0 bases from V and 2 bases from J, the junction contained 7 bases not matched to a gene. The CDR3 coding sequence is TGCAGTGCTAGAGAACCTACAGGGGACCCCTATAATTCACCCCTCCACTTT. This encodes CSAREPTGDPYNSPLHF.

This clonotype was seen ten or more times. The V and J genes are TRBV4-2 and TRBJ1-1; D not resolved. Germline CDR1 and CDR2: LGHNA and YNFKEQ. The CDR3 length is 12 residues. Trimming took off 0 bases at V and 7 bases at J, with 6 bases between the two ends. Here the CDR3 DNA reads TGTGCCAGCAGCCAAGAATCGGGTGAAGCTTTCTTT. Its protein product is CASSQESGEAFF.

About this clonotype: This could be a read error, since a much larger clone is one nucleotide away. V usage is TRBV5-1 and J usage is TRBJ2-1; tentative D call: TRBD2 (5 bases). The V end was cut by 1 base, the J end by 5 bases, with 13 bases between. Germline V gene data show CDR1 as SGHRS and CDR2 as YFSETQ. The CDR3 has 15 amino acids. The CDR3 DNA reads TGCGCCAGCAGCTTGCGGGCACTAGTGGACAATGAGCAGTTCTTC. Its translation: CASSLRALVDNEQFF.

The table lists this clonotype with a few counts. The chain uses TRBV11-2 and TRBJ1-3; D unresolved. Germline loops: CDR1 SGHAT, CDR2 FQNNGV. V shed 2 bases and J shed 0 bases, with 8 bases lying between them. The CDR3 extends over 15 amino acids. In DNA, the CDR3 is TGTGCCAGCAGCTTAAAGATCCTCTCTGGAAACACCATATATTTT. Translated: CASSLKILSGNTIYF.

Comment on this clonotype: It may be a read error: a sequence one base away is much more abundant. J is TRBJ1-1 and V is TRBV19, with D perhaps matching TRBD1 (6 bases). The germline CDR1 and CDR2 sequences are LNHDA and SQIVND (reference sequence). V gave up 6 bases and J gave up 1 base, with 9 bases separating them. The CDR3 is made up of 13 amino acids. The CDR3 coding sequence is TGTGCCAGTAGGTACAGGGCGAACACTGAAGCTTTCTTT. It translates to CASRYRANTEAFF. Drawing the rest from reference TRBV19 and TRBJ1-1, the complete variable domain is DGGITQSPKYLFRKEGQNVTLSCEQNLNHDAMYWYRQDPGQGLRLIYYSQIVNDFQKGDIAEGYSVSREKKESFPLTVTSAQKNPTAFYLCASRYRANTEAFFGQGTRLTVV.

V is TRBV20-1 and J is TRBJ2-7, with TRBD2 matching 10 bases. There are 13 residues in the CDR3. Germline V gene sequence: CDR1 DFQATT, CDR2 SNEGSKA (reference sequence). V lost 2 bases and J lost 4; bases outside the gene matches: 2. CDR3 DNA sequence: TGCAGTGCTAGACGGACTAGCGGATACGAGCAGTACTTC. It translates to CSARRTSGYEQYF.

This clonotype was counted many times. The chain combines TRBV27 with TRBJ2-2; TRBD2 is a possible D gene (7 bases). The CDR3 has 14 amino acids. CDR1 MNHEY and CDR2 SMNVEV come from the germline V gene (reference sequence). The V end lost 8 bases, the J end lost 0 bases, and 10 bases lay between the germline ends. The CDR3 DNA reads as TGTGCCAGCGGGGGGGCGCCGAACACCGGGGAGCTGTTTTTT. Residues: CASGGAPNTGELFF.

This clonotype was observed many times. The J gene is TRBJ2-1, the V gene TRBV6-5; D ambiguous. V lost 0 bases to trimming and J lost 10 bases, with 4 bases between them. Looked up from germline, CDR1 is MNHEY and CDR2 is SVGAGI. This CDR3 region has 11 residues. The CDR3 protein is CASSYSTEQFF. The CDR3 region has the DNA TGTGCCAGCAGTTACTCGACAGAGCAGTTCTTC.

This clonotype was recorded many times. The chain uses TRBV28 and TRBJ1-6, with no clear D. CDR1 and CDR2 from the germline V gene are MDHEN and SYDVKM. The CDR3 is made up of 15 amino acids. V was shortened by 1 base and J by 8 bases, with 12 bases between the two germline ends. CDR3 nucleotide sequence: TGTGCCAGCAGTTTATCACTAGCGTGGGATTCACCCCTCCACTTT. This codes for CASSLSLAWDSPLHF. Combining the CDR3 with reference TRBV28 and TRBJ1-6 gives the whole variable domain DVKVTQSSRYLVKRTGEKVFLECVQDMDHENMFWYRQDPGLGLRLIYFSYDVKMKEKGDIPEGYSVSREKKERFSLILESASTNQTSMYLCASSLSLAWDSPLHFGNGTRLTVT.

This clonotype showed up many times. The chain couples TRBV27 to TRBJ2-3; a possible D gene is TRBD1 (5 bases). CDR3 length: 16 residues. The germline CDR1 and CDR2 sequences are MNHEY and SMNVEV (reference sequence). V lost 2 bases and J lost 2, with 14 bases in between. This chain's CDR3 is CASSLPWGQTTDTQYF. In nucleotides, the CDR3 is TGTGCCAGCAGTTTACCCTGGGGCCAGACCACAGATACGCAGTATTTT.

This clonotype appeared many times. The rearrangement joins TRBV6-2 or TRBV6-3 to TRBJ2-1, with D possibly TRBD2 on 6 matching bases. CDR1 MNHEY and CDR2 SVGEGT come from the germline V gene. This CDR3 comprises 15 residues. The V gene lost 2 bases and the J gene lost 4 bases, with 12 bases spanning the gap. The CDR3: CASSYLGGKYNEQFF. In nucleotides, the CDR3 is TGTGCCAGCAGTTACCTGGGCGGGAAATACAATGAGCAGTTCTTC.

This clonotype was picked up a small number of times. V usage is TRBV7-2 and J usage is TRBJ2-3; 9 nucleotides agree with TRBD2. The V gene end was trimmed by 0 bases and the J gene end by 4 bases; junction bases not matched to a gene: 8. Germline CDR1 is SGHTA and CDR2 is FQGNSA. The CDR3 has 17 residues. The CDR3, as DNA: TGTGCCAGCAGCTTAGCGCCGCGGGAGGGCCAACCAGATACGCAGTATTTT. It is translated as CASSLAPREGQPDTQYF. The whole variable domain, filled in from reference TRBV7-2 and TRBJ2-3, reads GAGVSQSPSNKVTEKGKDVELRCDPISGHTALYWYRQSLGQGLEFLIYFQGNSAPDKSGLPSDRFSAERTGGSVSTLTIQRTQQEDSAVYLCASSLAPREGQPDTQYFGPGTRLTVL.